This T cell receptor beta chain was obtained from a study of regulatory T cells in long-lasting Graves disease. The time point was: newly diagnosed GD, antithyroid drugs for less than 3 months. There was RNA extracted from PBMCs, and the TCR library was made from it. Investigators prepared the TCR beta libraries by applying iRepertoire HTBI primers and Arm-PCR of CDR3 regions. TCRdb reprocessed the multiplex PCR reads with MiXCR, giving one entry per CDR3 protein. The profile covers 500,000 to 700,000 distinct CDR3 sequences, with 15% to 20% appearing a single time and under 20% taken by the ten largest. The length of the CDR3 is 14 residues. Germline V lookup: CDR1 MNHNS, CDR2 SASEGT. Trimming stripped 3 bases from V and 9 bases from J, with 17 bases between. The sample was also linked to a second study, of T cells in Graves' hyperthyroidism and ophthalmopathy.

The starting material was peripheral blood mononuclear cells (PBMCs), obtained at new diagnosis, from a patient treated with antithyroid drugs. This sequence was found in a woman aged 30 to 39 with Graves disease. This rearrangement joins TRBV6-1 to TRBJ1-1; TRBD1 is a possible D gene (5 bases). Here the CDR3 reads CASSDMIGGYKAFF. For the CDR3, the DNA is TGTGCCAGCAGTGATATGATCGGGGGATACAAAGCTTTCTTT.